The 12 T cell receptor beta chains reported below all come from one sample, sequenced in a study of cytomegalovirus exposure and HLA in healthy donors. Sequencing used immunoSEQ multiplex PCR; TCRdb keeps in-frame clones, though not all of them. The sample has around 250,000 clones, around 90% seen once. Source material: PBMCs. These receptors were obtained from a young woman in good health and CMV-seronegative.

The V call is TRBV27, the J call TRBJ2-1; 12 nucleotides align to TRBD1. CDR3 length: 19 amino acids. CDR1 and CDR2 (germline): MNHEY, SMNVEV (reference sequence). Trimming at V came to 1 base and at J to 3 bases, leaving 10 bases not matched to a gene. CDR3 nucleotides: TGTGCCAGCAGTTTATTGGGACAGGGGGCGGGAGCACTCTACAATGAGCAGTTCTTC. It codes for CASSLLGQGAGALYNEQFF.

In this sample, this clone turned up once. This chain uses TRBV19 with TRBJ2-7, with D perhaps matching TRBD1 or TRBD2 (5 bases each). Germline CDR1 is LNHDA and CDR2 is SQIVND (reference sequence). V was clipped by 5 bases and J by 0 bases, with 11 bases between them. The CDR3 has 14 amino acids. The CDR3 here is CASSGAGSSYEQYF. For the CDR3, the DNA is TGTGCCAGTAGTGGGGCAGGGAGCTCCTACGAGCAGTACTTC.

The chain is built from TRBV11-2 and TRBJ2-3; 8 positions match TRBD2. This CDR3 region has 16 residues. CDR1 and CDR2 (germline): SGHAT, FQNNGV. Trimming removed 5 bases from V and 2 bases from J; junction bases left unmatched: 9. The CDR3 region has the DNA TGTGCCAGCAGCCCCGGGAGGGACCAGTACACAGATACGCAGTATTTT. Translating it yields CASSPGRDQYTDTQYF.

Only a few counts were recorded for this clone. The genes are TRBV30 and TRBJ1-3; D unresolved. The CDR3 is 12 amino acids. Germline V gene sequence: CDR1 GTSNPN, CDR2 SVGIG (reference sequence). Trimming removed 4 bases at V and 3 bases at J, with 7 bases between. The chain's CDR3 is CAWKGIGNTIYF. The CDR3 DNA follows: TGTGCCTGGAAAGGGATTGGAAACACCATATATTTT.

This chain connects TRBV11-2 to TRBJ1-4; D is possibly TRBD1 (6 bases). Germline lookup yields CDR1 SGHAT and CDR2 FQNNGV. Trimming removed 1 base at V and 4 bases at J, with 13 bases between. The CDR3 has 16 amino acids. CDR3 coding DNA: TGTGCCAGCAGCTTAGGCGCAGGACAGTTTAATGAAAAACTGTTTTTT. It is translated as CASSLGAGQFNEKLFF.

V gene TRBV7-8 combines with J gene TRBJ2-1; 12 bases line up with TRBD2. V dropped 3 bases and J dropped 0; count of bases not matched to a gene: 9. The CDR3 length is 19 residues. Germline lookup yields CDR1 SGHVS and CDR2 FQNEAQ. CDR3 loop: CASSFWGTSGLSSYNEQFF. The DNA for the CDR3 is TGTGCCAGCAGCTTCTGGGGGACTAGCGGGCTCAGCTCCTACAATGAGCAGTTCTTC.

The V call is TRBV15, the J call TRBJ2-3, with 7 nucleotides matching TRBD2. CDR1 is LNHNV, CDR2 YYDKDF, per germline (reference sequence). V lost 5 bases, J lost 2 bases, and 7 bases stayed unmatched. This CDR3 has 15 residues. CDR3: CATSPSGPSTDTQYF. The CDR3 nucleotides read TGTGCCACCAGCCCTAGCGGTCCCTCCACAGATACGCAGTATTTT. The variable domain in full, with the rest retrieved from reference TRBV15 and TRBJ2-3, is DAMVIQNPRYQVTQFGKPVTLSCSQTLNHNVMYWYQQKSSQAPKLLFHYYDKDFNNEADTPDNFQSRRPNTSFCFLDIRSPGLGDTAMYLCATSPSGPSTDTQYFGPGTRLTVL.

V usage is TRBV7-2 and J usage is TRBJ1-1; 8 bases map to TRBD1. Per the germline V gene, CDR1 is SGHTA and CDR2 is FQGNSA. Germline trimming cut 1 base from V and 1 base from J; bases unmatched to any gene: 5. The CDR3 totals 16 residues. The CDR3 DNA sequence: TGTGCCAGCAGCTTAGTGCTCGGGACAGGGAACACTGAAGCTTTCTTT. It is translated as CASSLVLGTGNTEAFF.

V is TRBV2 and J is TRBJ2-7, with TRBD2 matching 14 bases. Trimming removed 4 bases from V and 6 bases from J; junction bases left unmatched: 11. Germline CDR1 is SNHLY and CDR2 is FYNNEI. This CDR3 region has 17 residues. The CDR3 sequence: CASSAGTQGLAGAEQYF. The CDR3 coding sequence is TGTGCCAGCAGTGCTGGGACGCAGGGACTAGCGGGAGCCGAGCAGTACTTC. The full variable domain, in which reference TRBV2 and TRBJ2-7 provide the parts outside the CDR3, is EPEVTQTPSHQVTQMGQEVILRCVPISNHLYFYWYRQILGQKVEFLVSFYNNEISEKSEIFDDQFSVERPDGSNFTLKIRSTKLEDSAMYFCASSAGTQGLAGAEQYFGPGTRLTVT.

This chain uses TRBV4-1 with TRBJ2-7; 9 nucleotides agree with TRBD2. Germline V gene sequence: CDR1 MGHRA, CDR2 YSYEKL. Germline trimming cut 1 base from V and 3 bases from J; bases unmatched to any gene: 4. The CDR3 sequence is 15 residues long. This CDR3 is CASSQVSGRIYEQYF. Written as DNA, the CDR3 is TGCGCCAGCAGCCAAGTAAGCGGGAGGATCTACGAGCAGTACTTC.

The table lists this clone with a count of one. The chain carries TRBV11-2 and TRBJ2-5; 11 bases are shared with TRBD2. Germline CDR1 reads SGHAT; CDR2 reads FQNNGV. The trim removed 5 bases at V and 2 bases at J, leaving 1 base unmatched. The CDR3 contains 14 residues. The CDR3 here is CASSRLAGQETQYF. CDR3 DNA sequence: TGTGCCAGCAGCCGACTAGCGGGACAAGAGACCCAGTACTTC.

The chain combines TRBV30 with TRBJ2-7; D may be TRBD1 (6 bases). There are 13 residues in the CDR3. Germline CDR1 and CDR2: GTSNPN and SVGIG (reference sequence). Trimming removed 4 bases at V and 6 bases at J, with 16 bases between. The DNA for the CDR3 is TGTGCCTGGAACTCCCAGGGGTTGGGCGAGCAGTACTTC. Protein sequence: CAWNSQGLGEQYF.